This TCR beta chain was sequenced in a study of regulatory T cells in long-lasting Graves disease. HTBI primers from iRepertoire and Arm-PCR of CDR3 regions yielded the TCR beta libraries. TCRdb re-called the multiplex PCR reads through MiXCR, storing one row per CDR3 protein. The table lists a few hundred thousand distinct CDR3 sequences, more than 20% of them singletons. Time point noted: persistent/refractory GD, antithyroid drugs over 5 years with positive TRAb. PBMC-derived RNA was used for the TCR library. Graves' disease diagnosis used American Thyroid Association guidelines. This clonotype has at least ten counts. The antigen remains unidentified. Findings and caveats of the study: Preferential use of TRBV28, TRBJ1-2 and TRBJ2-5 was seen in persistent disease.

The V gene's germline CDR1 is SGHAT and CDR2 FQDESV (reference sequence). The CDR3 consists of 13 residues. The V end lost 1 base, the J end lost 3 bases, and 6 bases lay between the germline ends. The TCR sequence derives from a female donor with Graves disease. The genes are TRBV11-1 and TRBJ2-5, with D uncertain. The specimen comprised peripheral blood mononuclear cells (PBMCs), sampled when the disease was refractory, from a patient treated with antithyroid drugs. CDR3 region: CASSLEVEETQYF. The CDR3 region has the DNA TGTGCCAGCAGCTTAGAGGTCGAAGAGACCCAGTACTTC.